One T cell receptor (beta chain) is described in this entry. The source of the sample is a study of blood T cell repertoires in COVID-19. In the study overall: Sources were T cells, B-cell-depleted T cells, or PBMCs; the material itself was cDNA or gDNA.

CDR1 and CDR2 (germline): SNHLY, FYNNEI. Trimming took off 7 bases at V and 1 base at J, with 20 bases between the two ends. The CDR3 extends over 17 amino acids. Authors' methods: Estimated nucleated cell counts came from reference gene primer amplification. TCRdb's table, derived via immunoSEQ multiplex PCR, lists solely in-frame clones and lacks some. The V and J calls and clone size were taken over from that table, and D and trimming were inferred from the DNA. The sample holds around 250,000 clones, roughly 85% seen once. This chain connects TRBV2 to TRBJ1-3; D unclear. Sequencing was performed on PBMCs or T cells enriched from blood (not recorded which). The source of this sequence is a man aged 40-50 years who had been exposed to COVID-19. The CDR3 DNA reads TGTGCCAGCACAAGAGGTGAACACTACCTTTCTGGAAACACCATATATTTT. Encoded protein: CASTRGEHYLSGNTIYF. Together with reference TRBV2 and TRBJ1-3, the CDR3 gives the full variable domain: EPEVTQTPSHQVTQMGQEVILRCVPISNHLYFYWYRQILGQKVEFLVSFYNNEISEKSEIFDDQFSVERPDGSNFTLKIRSTKLEDSAMYFCASTRGEHYLSGNTIYFGEGSWLTVV.